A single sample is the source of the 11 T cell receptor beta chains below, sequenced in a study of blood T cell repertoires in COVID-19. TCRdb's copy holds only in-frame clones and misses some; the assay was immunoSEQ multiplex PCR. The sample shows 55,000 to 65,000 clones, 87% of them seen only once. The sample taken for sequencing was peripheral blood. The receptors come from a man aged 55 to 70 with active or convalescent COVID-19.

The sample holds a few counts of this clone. The CDR3 loop is CASSPGSGSKDTGELFF. CDR3 nucleotide sequence: TGTGCCAGTAGTCCGGGTAGCGGGAGTAAAGACACCGGGGAGCTGTTTTTT. V usage is TRBV19 and J usage is TRBJ2-2; TRBD2 agrees at 9 bases. V dropped 5 bases and J dropped 3; count of bases not matched to a gene: 10. This CDR3 has 17 residues. CDR1 and CDR2 from the germline V gene are LNHDA and SQIVND (reference sequence).

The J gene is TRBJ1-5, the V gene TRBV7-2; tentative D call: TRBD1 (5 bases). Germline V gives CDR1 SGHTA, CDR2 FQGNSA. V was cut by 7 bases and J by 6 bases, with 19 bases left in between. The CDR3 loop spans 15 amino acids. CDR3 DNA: TGTGCCAGCACGCCGCTGCCAGGGAAAGGTCAGCCCCAGCATTTT. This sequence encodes CASTPLPGKGQPQHF.

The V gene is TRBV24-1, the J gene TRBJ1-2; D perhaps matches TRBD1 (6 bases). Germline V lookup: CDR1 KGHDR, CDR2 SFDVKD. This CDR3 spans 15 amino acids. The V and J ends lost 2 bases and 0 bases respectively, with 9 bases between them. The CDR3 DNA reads TGTGCCACCAGTGATTCTGGACAGCCTAACTATGGCTACACCTTC. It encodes CATSDSGQPNYGYTF.

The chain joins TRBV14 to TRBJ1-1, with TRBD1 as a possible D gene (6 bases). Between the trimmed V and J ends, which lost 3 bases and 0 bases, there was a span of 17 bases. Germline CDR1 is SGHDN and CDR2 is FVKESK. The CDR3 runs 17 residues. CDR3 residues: CASSQTTGVQLNTEAFF. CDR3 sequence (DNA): TGTGCCAGCAGCCAGACGACAGGCGTTCAGCTGAACACTGAAGCTTTCTTT.

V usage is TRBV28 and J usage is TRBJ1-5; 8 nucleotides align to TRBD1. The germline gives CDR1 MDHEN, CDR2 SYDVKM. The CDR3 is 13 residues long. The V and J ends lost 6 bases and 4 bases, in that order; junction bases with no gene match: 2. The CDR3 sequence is CASSRTGNQPQHF. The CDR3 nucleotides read TGTGCCAGCAGCCGGACAGGGAATCAGCCCCAGCATTTT.

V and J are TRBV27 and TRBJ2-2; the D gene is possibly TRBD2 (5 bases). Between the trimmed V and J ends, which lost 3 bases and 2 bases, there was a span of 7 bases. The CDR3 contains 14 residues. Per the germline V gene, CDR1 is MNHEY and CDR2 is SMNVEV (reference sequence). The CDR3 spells CASSLRVNTGELFF. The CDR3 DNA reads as TGTGCCAGCAGTTTGCGGGTCAACACCGGGGAGCTGTTTTTT.

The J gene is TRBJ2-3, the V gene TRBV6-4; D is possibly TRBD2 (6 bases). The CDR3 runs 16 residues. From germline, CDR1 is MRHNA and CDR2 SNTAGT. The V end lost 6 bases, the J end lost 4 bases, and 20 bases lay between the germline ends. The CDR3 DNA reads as TGTGCCAGCAGCCCAGACCCCGGGGGAACAGCAGATACGCAGTATTTT. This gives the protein CASSPDPGGTADTQYF.

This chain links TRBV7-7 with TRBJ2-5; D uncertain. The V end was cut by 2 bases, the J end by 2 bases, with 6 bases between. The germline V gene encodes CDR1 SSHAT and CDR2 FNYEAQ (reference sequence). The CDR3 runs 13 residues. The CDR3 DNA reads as TGTGCCAGCAGCTTATCGCTACAAGAGACCCAGTACTTC. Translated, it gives CASSLSLQETQYF.

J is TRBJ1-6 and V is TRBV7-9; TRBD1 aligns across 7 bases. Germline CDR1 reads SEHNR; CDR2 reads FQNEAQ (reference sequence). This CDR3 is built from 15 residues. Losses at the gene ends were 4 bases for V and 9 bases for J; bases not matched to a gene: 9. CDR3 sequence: CASSSPDREGSPLHF. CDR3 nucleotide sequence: TGTGCCAGCAGCTCCCCTGACAGGGAAGGTTCACCCCTCCACTTT.

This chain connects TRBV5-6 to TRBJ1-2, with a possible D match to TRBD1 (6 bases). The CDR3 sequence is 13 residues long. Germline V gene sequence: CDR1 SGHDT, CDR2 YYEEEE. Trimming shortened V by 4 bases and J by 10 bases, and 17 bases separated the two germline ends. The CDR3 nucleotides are TGTGCCAGCAGCGAGACAGGCTATCGGATCTACACCTTC. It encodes CASSETGYRIYTF.

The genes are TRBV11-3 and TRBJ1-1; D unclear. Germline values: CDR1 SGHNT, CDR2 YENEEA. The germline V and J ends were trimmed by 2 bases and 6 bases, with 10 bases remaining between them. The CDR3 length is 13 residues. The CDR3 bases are TGTGCCAGCAGCTTATCGGGGTCGGCTGAAGCTTTCTTT. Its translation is CASSLSGSAEAFF.